This T cell receptor beta chain was captured in a study of T cell changes during pregnancy in multiple sclerosis. TCRdb's table, derived via immunoSEQ multiplex PCR, lists solely in-frame clones and lacks some. The table shows over 65,000 clones, with approximately 94% occurring only once. The sequence was collected from a female donor with multiple sclerosis, enrolled in a pregnancy study. The specimen was peripheral blood, collected in the third trimester of pregnancy.

CDR3 in amino acids: CASSARGKNIQYF. The CDR3 DNA reads TGTGCCAGCAGTGCGAGAGGCAAAAACATTCAGTACTTC. The chain recombines TRBV6-5 with TRBJ2-4; D unresolved. V was pared by 5 bases and J by 3 bases, with 8 bases between. The CDR3 totals 13 residues. The germline V gene encodes CDR1 MNHEY and CDR2 SVGAGI.